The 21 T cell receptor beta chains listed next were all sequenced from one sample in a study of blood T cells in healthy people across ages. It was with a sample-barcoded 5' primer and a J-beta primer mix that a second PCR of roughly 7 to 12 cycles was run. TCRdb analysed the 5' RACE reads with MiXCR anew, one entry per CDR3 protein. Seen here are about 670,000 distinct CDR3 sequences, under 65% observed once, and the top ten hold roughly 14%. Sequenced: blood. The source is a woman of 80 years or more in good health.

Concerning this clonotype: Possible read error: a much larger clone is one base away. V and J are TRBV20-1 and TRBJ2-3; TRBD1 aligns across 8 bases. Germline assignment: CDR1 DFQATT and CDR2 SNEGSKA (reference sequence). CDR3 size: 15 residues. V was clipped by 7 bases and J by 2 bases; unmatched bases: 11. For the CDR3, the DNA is TGCAGTGGCAGCATCCGGGACAGGCTCACAGATACGCAGTATTTT. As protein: CSGSIRDRLTDTQYF.

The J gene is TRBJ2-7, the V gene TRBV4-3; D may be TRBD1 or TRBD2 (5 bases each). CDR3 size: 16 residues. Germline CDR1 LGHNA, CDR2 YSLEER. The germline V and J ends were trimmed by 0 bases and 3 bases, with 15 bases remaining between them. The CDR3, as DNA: TGCGCCAGCAGCCAAGATTATGGGGACCCCTTCTACGAGCAGTACTTC. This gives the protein CASSQDYGDPFYEQYF.

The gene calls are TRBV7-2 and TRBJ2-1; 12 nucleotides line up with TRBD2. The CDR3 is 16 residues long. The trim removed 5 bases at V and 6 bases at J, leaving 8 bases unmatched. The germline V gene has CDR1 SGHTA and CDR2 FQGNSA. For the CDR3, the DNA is TGTGCCAGCAGCGGCGCGGCTAGCGGGAGGGGCAATGAGCAGTTCTTC. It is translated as CASSGAASGRGNEQFF.

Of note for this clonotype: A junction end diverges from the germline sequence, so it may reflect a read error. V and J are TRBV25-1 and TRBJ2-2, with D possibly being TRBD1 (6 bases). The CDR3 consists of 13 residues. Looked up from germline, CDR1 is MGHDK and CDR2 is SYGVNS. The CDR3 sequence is CASVQGNTGEPFF. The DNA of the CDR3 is TGTGCCAGTGTACAGGGAAACACCGGGGAGCCGTTTTTT.

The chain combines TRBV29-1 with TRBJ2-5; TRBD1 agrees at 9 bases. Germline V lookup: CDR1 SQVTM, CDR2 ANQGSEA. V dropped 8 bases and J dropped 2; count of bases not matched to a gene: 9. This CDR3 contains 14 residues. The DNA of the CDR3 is TGCAGCTCCTTACAGGGGGCGGGACAAGAGACCCAGTACTTC. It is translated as CSSLQGAGQETQYF.

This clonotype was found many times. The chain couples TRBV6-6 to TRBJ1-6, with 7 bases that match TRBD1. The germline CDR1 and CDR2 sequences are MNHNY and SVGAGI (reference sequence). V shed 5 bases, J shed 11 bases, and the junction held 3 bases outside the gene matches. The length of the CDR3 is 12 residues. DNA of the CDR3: TGTGCCAGCAGTCTGGGACAGCCACCCCTCCACTTT. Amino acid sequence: CASSLGQPPLHF.

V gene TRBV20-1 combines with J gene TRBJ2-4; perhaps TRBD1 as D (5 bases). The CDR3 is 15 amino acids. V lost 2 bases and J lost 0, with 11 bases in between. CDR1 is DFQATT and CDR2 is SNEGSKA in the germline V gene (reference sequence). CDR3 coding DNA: TGCAGTGCTAGAACAGGTTCAATAGCCAAAAACATTCAGTACTTC. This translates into CSARTGSIAKNIQYF.

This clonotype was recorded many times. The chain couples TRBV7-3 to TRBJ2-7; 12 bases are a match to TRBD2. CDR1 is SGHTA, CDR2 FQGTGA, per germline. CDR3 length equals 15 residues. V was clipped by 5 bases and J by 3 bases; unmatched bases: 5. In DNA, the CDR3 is TGTGCCAGCAGCCTTGGACTAGCGGGGCTCTACGAGCAGTACTTC. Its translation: CASSLGLAGLYEQYF.

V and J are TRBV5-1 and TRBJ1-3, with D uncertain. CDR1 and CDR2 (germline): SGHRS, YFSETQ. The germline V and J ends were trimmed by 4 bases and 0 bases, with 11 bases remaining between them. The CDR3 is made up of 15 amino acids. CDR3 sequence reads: CASSAAGVSGNTIYF. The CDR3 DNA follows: TGCGCCAGCAGCGCTGCAGGAGTCTCTGGAAACACCATATATTTT.

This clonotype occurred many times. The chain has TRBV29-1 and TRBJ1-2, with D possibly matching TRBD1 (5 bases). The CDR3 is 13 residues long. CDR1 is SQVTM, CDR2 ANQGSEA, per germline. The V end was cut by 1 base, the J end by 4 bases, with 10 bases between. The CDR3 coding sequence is TGCAGCGTTGAAGCCGGGACGCGCTATGGCTACACCTTC. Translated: CSVEAGTRYGYTF.

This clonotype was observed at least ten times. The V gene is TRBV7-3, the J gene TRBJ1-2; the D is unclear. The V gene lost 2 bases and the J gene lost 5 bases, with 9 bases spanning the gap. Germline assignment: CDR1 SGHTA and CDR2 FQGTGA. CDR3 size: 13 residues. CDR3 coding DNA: TGTGCCAGCAGCTTAGGTGCGGATTATGGCTACACCTTC. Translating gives CASSLGADYGYTF.

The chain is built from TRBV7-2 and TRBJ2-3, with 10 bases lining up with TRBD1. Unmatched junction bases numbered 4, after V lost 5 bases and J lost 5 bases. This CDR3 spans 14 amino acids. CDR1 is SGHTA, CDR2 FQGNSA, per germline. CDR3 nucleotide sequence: TGTGCCAGCAGCCCCGACAGGGGGCGAGATACGCAGTATTTT. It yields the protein CASSPDRGRDTQYF.

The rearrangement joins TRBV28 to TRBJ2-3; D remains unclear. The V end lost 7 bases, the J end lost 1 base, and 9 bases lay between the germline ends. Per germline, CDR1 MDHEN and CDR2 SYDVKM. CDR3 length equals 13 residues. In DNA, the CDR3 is TGTGCCAGCACCCCTGTCCGCACAGATACGCAGTATTTT. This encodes CASTPVRTDTQYF.

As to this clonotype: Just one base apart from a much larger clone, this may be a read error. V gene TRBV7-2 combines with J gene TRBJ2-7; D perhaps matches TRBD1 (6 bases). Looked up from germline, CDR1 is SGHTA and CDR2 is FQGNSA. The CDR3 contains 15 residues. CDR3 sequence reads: CASNLQTGFIYEQYF. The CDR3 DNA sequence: TGTGCCAGCAACTTACAGACAGGTTTTATTTACGAGCAGTACTTC.

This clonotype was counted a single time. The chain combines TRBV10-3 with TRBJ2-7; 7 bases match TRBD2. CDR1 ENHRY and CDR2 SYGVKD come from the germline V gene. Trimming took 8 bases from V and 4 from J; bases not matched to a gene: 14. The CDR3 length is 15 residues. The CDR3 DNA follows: TGTGCCATCCGTAAGGAAAGCGGGATAGGGTACGAGCAGTACTTC. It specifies CAIRKESGIGYEQYF.

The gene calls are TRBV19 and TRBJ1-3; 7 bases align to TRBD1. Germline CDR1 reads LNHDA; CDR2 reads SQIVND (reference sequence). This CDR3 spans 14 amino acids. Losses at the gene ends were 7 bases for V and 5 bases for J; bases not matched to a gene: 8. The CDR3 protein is CASTPGGNRNTIYF. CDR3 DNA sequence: TGTGCCAGTACCCCAGGGGGAAATAGAAACACCATATATTTT.

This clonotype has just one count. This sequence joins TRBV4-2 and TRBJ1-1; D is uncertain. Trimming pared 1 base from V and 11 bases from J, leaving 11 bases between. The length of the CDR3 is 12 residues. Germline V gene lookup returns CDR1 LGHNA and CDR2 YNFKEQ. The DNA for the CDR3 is TGTGCCAGCAGCCAAGGAGTTCGGGAGGCTTTCTTT. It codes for CASSQGVREAFF.

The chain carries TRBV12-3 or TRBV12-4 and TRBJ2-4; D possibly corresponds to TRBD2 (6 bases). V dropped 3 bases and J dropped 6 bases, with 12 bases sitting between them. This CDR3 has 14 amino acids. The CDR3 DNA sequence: TGTGCCAGCAGTTTGGCGTGGGACTTAAACATTCAGTACTTC. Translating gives CASSLAWDLNIQYF.

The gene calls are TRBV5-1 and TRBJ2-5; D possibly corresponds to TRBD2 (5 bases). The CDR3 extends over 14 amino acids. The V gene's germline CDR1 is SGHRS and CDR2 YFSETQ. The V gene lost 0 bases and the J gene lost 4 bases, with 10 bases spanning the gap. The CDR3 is CASSLDTAGETQYF. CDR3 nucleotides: TGCGCCAGCAGCTTGGATACTGCGGGAGAGACCCAGTACTTC.

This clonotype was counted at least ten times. In DNA, the CDR3 is TGCAGTGCTCAGCCCCTGAACAGGGGAATCAGGGGGCAGTTCTTC. Amino acid sequence: CSAQPLNRGIRGQFF. The V and J genes are TRBV20-1 and TRBJ2-1, with 7 bases aligning to TRBD1. The V gene end was trimmed by 5 bases and the J gene end by 12 bases; junction bases not matched to a gene: 19. The CDR3 has 15 amino acids. Germline V gene lookup returns CDR1 DFQATT and CDR2 SNEGSKA (reference sequence).

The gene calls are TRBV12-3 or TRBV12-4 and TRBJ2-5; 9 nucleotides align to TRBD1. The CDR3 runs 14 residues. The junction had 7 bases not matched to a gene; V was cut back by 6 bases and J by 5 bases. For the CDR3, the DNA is TGTGCCAGCAGAGACGGACAGGGGAACGAGACCCAGTACTTC. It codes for CASRDGQGNETQYF.